A single sample is the source of the 6 T cell receptor beta chains below, sequenced in a study of shared clonotypes between healthy human individuals. Method: immunoSEQ multiplex PCR; TCRdb's copy keeps in-frame clones and lacks some. The table shows fewer than 400,000 clones, with approximately 74% occurring only once. Sequenced: memory CD4+ T cells sorted from blood. Described subset: CD45RA-negative fraction. The receptor set was obtained from a man under 40 in good health.

This clone was detected ten times or more. This sequence joins TRBV29-1 and TRBJ2-3; the match to TRBD2 covers 8 bases. V was clipped by 5 bases and J by 2 bases; unmatched bases: 3. CDR1 is SQVTM, CDR2 ANQGSEA, per germline. CDR3 size: 13 residues. This CDR3 reads CSVSGGNTDTQYF. The CDR3 DNA sequence: TGCAGCGTTAGCGGGGGAAACACAGATACGCAGTATTTT.

CDR3 in DNA: TGTGCCAGCAGCAAGTCCCTAGCGGCCTACGAGCAGTACTTC. As protein: CASSKSLAAYEQYF. This sequence joins TRBV21-1 and TRBJ2-7; TRBD2 is the table's D call, not checked against the DNA. TRBV21-1 corresponds to a pseudogene. The CDR3 runs to 14 residues.

V usage is TRBV7-6 and J usage is TRBJ2-5; 14 bases match TRBD2. V was pared by 6 bases and J by 3 bases, with 9 bases of the junction left unmatched. Germline V gene lookup returns CDR1 SGHVS and CDR2 FNYEAQ. The CDR3 totals 17 residues. The DNA of the CDR3 is TGTGCCAGCAGGTCGACTAGCGGGAGGGGGGGAAAAGAGACCCAGTACTTC. Its translation is CASRSTSGRGGKETQYF. Complete variable domain (other parts from reference TRBV7-6 and TRBJ2-5): GAGVSQSPRYKVTKRGQDVALRCDPISGHVSLYWYRQALGQGPEFLTYFNYEAQQDKSGLPNDRFSAERPEGSISTLTIQRTEQRDSAMYRCASRSTSGRGGKETQYFGPGTRLLVL.

This clone was detected many times. The CDR3, as DNA: TGTGCCAGCAGCGTAGGAGCGGGAGGTCCCTCCTACGAGCAGTACTTC. It codes for CASSVGAGGPSYEQYF. This chain uses TRBV9 with TRBJ2-7; 9 bases align to TRBD2. The ends lost 0 bases at V and 0 bases at J; junction bases unmatched: 4. Germline V gene lookup returns CDR1 SGDLS and CDR2 YYNGEE. The CDR3 has 16 amino acids.

The genes are TRBV14 and TRBJ1-5, with D unclear. Germline CDR1 and CDR2: SGHDN and FVKESK. This CDR3 has 13 residues. Trimming took off 3 bases at V and 7 bases at J, with 10 bases between the two ends. The CDR3 region is CASSHTGLQPQHF. CDR3 coding DNA: TGTGCCAGCAGCCACACCGGTCTCCAGCCCCAGCATTTT.

This clone was recorded a few times. This chain joins TRBV10-2 and TRBJ2-3, with a weak D call TRBD1 (5 bases). The CDR3 runs to 11 residues. Germline CDR1 is WSHSY and CDR2 is SAAADI. The V gene lost 8 bases and the J gene lost 2 bases, with 5 bases spanning the gap. The CDR3 protein is CASGATDTQYF. CDR3 sequence (DNA): TGCGCCAGCGGGGCCACAGATACGCAGTATTTT.